The 13 T cell receptor beta chains in this list originate from one sample, sequenced in a study of shared clonotypes between healthy human individuals (TCRdb year 2020). CD8 naive samples were obtained by positive selection for CCR7 among CD45RO-negative cells, yielding a CD45RA+CCR7+ population from which TemRA cells were excluded. Receptors were amplified or captured by the immunoSEQ multiplex PCR assay. TCRdb carries this immuneACCESS record with in-frame sequences only. Its versions omit some clonotypes, under half of them owing to an unresolved V gene in the studies checked, with the rest unexplained. This sample gives about 580,000 clones in total; roughly 98% of them show up just once. The ten largest make up roughly 0.29% of the sample. Sequencing used naive CD8+ T cells sorted from blood. The sample's cell subset or site label, decoded: CD45RA+CCR7+. Receptor source: a man aged 25 to 40 in good health.

The chain combines TRBV15 with TRBJ2-7, with 10 bases identical to TRBD2. With V trimmed by 5 bases and J by 2 bases, 6 bases remained unmatched. CDR3 length: 15 residues. Germline values: CDR1 LNHNV, CDR2 YYDKDF (reference sequence). The DNA for the CDR3 is TGTGCCACCAGCCCAGGGACTAGCGCTACCTACGAGCAGTACTTC. Amino acids: CATSPGTSATYEQYF.

This chain links TRBV20-1 with TRBJ2-4; D gene uncertain. Germline CDR1 is DFQATT and CDR2 is SNEGSKA (reference sequence). The CDR3 has 11 residues. Trimming pared 3 bases from V and 6 bases from J, leaving 6 bases between. The CDR3 sequence is CSARVGNIQYF. The CDR3 DNA reads as TGCAGTGCTAGGGTCGGAAACATTCAGTACTTC.

This clone has only one observation. The chain employs TRBV19 and TRBJ1-1; D unresolved. Deletions cut 9 bases from V and 1 base from J, with 12 bases between. Germline V CDR1 and CDR2: LNHDA, SQIVND (reference sequence). CDR3 length equals 13 residues. In DNA form, the CDR3 reads TGTGCCAGCACTAAACCGGGGAACACTGAAGCTTTCTTT. Translation: CASTKPGNTEAFF. Combining the CDR3 with reference TRBV19 and TRBJ1-1 gives the whole variable domain DGGITQSPKYLFRKEGQNVTLSCEQNLNHDAMYWYRQDPGQGLRLIYYSQIVNDFQKGDIAEGYSVSREKKESFPLTVTSAQKNPTAFYLCASTKPGNTEAFFGQGTRLTVV.

The CDR3 sequence: CASSKQGYEQYF. For the CDR3, the DNA is TGTGCCAGCAGCAAACAGGGCTACGAGCAGTACTTC. The chain combines TRBV28 with TRBJ2-7, with D perhaps TRBD1 (6 bases). The CDR3 totals 12 residues. Trimming cost V 6 bases and J 3 bases, with 9 bases left between them. The germline V gene encodes CDR1 MDHEN and CDR2 SYDVKM. The variable domain in full, completed from reference TRBV28 and TRBJ2-7, reads DVKVTQSSRYLVKRTGEKVFLECVQDMDHENMFWYRQDPGLGLRLIYFSYDVKMKEKGDIPEGYSVSREKKERFSLILESASTNQTSMYLCASSKQGYEQYFGPGTRLTVT.

This chain connects TRBV5-1 to TRBJ1-2; TRBD1 is a possible D gene (5 bases). This CDR3 contains 14 residues. Germline CDR1 SGHRS, CDR2 YFSETQ. V was trimmed by 4 bases and J by 6 bases, leaving 16 bases between them. The CDR3 sequence is CASSPAYQGDGYTF. The CDR3 DNA is TGCGCCAGCAGCCCGGCTTACCAAGGGGATGGCTACACCTTC. The full variable domain, in which reference TRBV5-1 and TRBJ1-2 provide the parts outside the CDR3, is KAGVTQTPRYLIKTRGQQVTLSCSPISGHRSVSWYQQTPGQGLQFLFEYFSETQRNKGNFPGRFSGRQFSNSRSEMNVSTLELGDSALYLCASSPAYQGDGYTFGSGTRLTVV.

V and J are TRBV2 and TRBJ1-5, with D possibly TRBD1 on 5 matching bases. V was pared by 3 bases and J by 6 bases, with 15 bases between. Per the germline V gene, CDR1 is SNHLY and CDR2 is FYNNEI. This CDR3 contains 15 residues. In DNA form, the CDR3 reads TGTGCCAGCAGTGATGTGGTCTCGGGGGGTCAGCCCCAGCATTTT. It specifies CASSDVVSGGQPQHF. The whole variable domain, filled in from reference TRBV2 and TRBJ1-5, reads EPEVTQTPSHQVTQMGQEVILRCVPISNHLYFYWYRQILGQKVEFLVSFYNNEISEKSEIFDDQFSVERPDGSNFTLKIRSTKLEDSAMYFCASSDVVSGGQPQHFGDGTRLSIL.

The V call is TRBV7-2, the J call TRBJ2-1, with unresolved D. In germline, CDR1 is SGHTA, CDR2 FQGNSA. The CDR3 totals 15 residues. Deletions cut 2 bases from V and 6 bases from J, with 14 bases between. In nucleotides, the CDR3 is TGTGCCAGCAGCTTATGGTCTAGATCGGCCAATGAGCAGTTCTTC. It yields the protein CASSLWSRSANEQFF.

This chain links TRBV25-1 with TRBJ1-2; 7 bases align to TRBD1. V shed 4 bases, J shed 0 bases, and the junction held 5 bases outside the gene matches. This CDR3 comprises 15 residues. Germline CDR1 MGHDK, CDR2 SYGVNS. The CDR3 DNA is TGTGCCAGCAGTGGGGGACAGACAGCTAACTATGGCTACACCTTC. Translation: CASSGGQTANYGYTF.

This rearrangement joins TRBV4-2 to TRBJ1-5; D may be TRBD1 (5 bases). Trimming took 1 base from V and 6 from J, leaving 10 bases between them. The CDR3 sequence is 14 residues long. Germline-derived CDR1 and CDR2 are LGHNA and YNFKEQ. The CDR3 is CASSQGMGGQPQHF. CDR3 in DNA: TGTGCCAGCAGCCAAGGAATGGGGGGTCAGCCCCAGCATTTT.

CDR3 bases: TGCAGCGTTGAATGGCCCTACAATGAGCAGTTCTTC. Amino acids: CSVEWPYNEQFF. The rearrangement joins TRBV29-1 to TRBJ2-1; D ambiguous. Germline CDR1 reads SQVTM; CDR2 reads ANQGSEA. V lost 2 bases and J lost 2, with 4 bases in between. The CDR3 totals 12 residues.

This chain links TRBV7-9 with TRBJ2-7, with D uncertain. The CDR3 sequence is 13 residues long. Germline V gene data show CDR1 as SEHNR and CDR2 as FQNEAQ (reference sequence). Trimming took off 2 bases at V and 3 bases at J, with 8 bases between the two ends. For the CDR3, the DNA is TGTGCCAGCAGCTTACCCATCAACTACGAGCAGTACTTC. Protein product: CASSLPINYEQYF.

CDR3 residues: CASTESYIYGYTF. For the CDR3, the DNA is TGTGCCAGCACGGAGTCCTATATTTATGGCTACACCTTC. This rearrangement joins TRBV6-1 to TRBJ1-2; D is undetermined. CDR3 size: 13 residues. The germline V gene has CDR1 MNHNS and CDR2 SASEGT. The V gene lost 7 bases and the J gene lost 5 bases, with 14 bases spanning the gap.

The chain joins TRBV18 to TRBJ1-3; a possible D gene is TRBD1 (6 bases). CDR1 KGHSH and CDR2 LQKENI come from the germline V gene. The CDR3 sequence is 17 residues long. The V and J ends lost 0 bases and 0 bases respectively, with 12 bases between them. The CDR3 loop is CASSPPRGISSGNTIYF. The DNA of the CDR3 is TGTGCCAGCTCACCACCAAGGGGGATTAGCTCTGGAAACACCATATATTTT.